The clone carrying this TCR beta chain occurred many times. Antigen unknown. Researchers took RNA transcripts and amplified TCR beta CDR3 regions from them. Amplification began with first-round RT-PCR using HTBI primers, then second-round multiplex PCR was performed. TCRdb redid the calling of the multiplex PCR reads with MiXCR, one entry per CDR3 protein. In the table there are hundreds of thousands of distinct CDR3 sequences, roughly 20% of which are singletons. This sample was included in a study of Graves' ophthalmopathy and Graves' hyperthyroidism. Findings and caveats of the study: Blood was where most expanded thyroid clonotypes above 0.001 frequency also turned up.

Absence of ophthalmopathy within 18 months of follow-up defined stable hyperthyroidism. Newly diagnosed, the hyperthyroidism patients had under 2 months' duration and were aged 18 to 65. Pregnancy or lactation, uncontrolled infections and other autoimmune diseases were grounds for excluding patients. V lost 5 bases, J lost 0 bases, and 19 bases lay in between. CDR1 is SGHTA and CDR2 is FQGNSA in the germline V gene. CDR3 length: 17 amino acids. Material for sequencing was peripheral blood. This TCR was recovered from a woman between 18 and 30 years old with stable Graves' hyperthyroidism. The chain joins TRBV7-2 to TRBJ1-1; tentative D call: TRBD1 (5 bases). The CDR3 DNA follows: TGTGCCAGCAGCCAGGTGGGGGGAACGACTTTGAACACTGAAGCTTTCTTT. It is translated as CASSQVGGTTLNTEAFF.